This T cell receptor beta chain was retrieved from a study of blood T cell repertoires in COVID-19 (dated by TCRdb to about 2020). Notes on the research overall: Collaborator samples came from the United States, Italy and Spain and covered acute and convalescent phases of COVID-19. The material from the prospective study consisted of cDNA or gDNA derived from T cells, B-cell-depleted T cells, or PBMCs. Deeply sampled blood TCRbeta repertoires from subjects exposed to, actively infected with, or recovered from COVID-19 were included in the dataset. The repertoires were released in a freely available public database intended as a resource for research on the immune response to SARS-CoV-2. The samples were drawn from two sources: the first 160 participants of the ongoing ImmuneRACE study, and 1,200 or so subjects contributed by 6 global collaborators. The sample metadata nearly always contained a de-identified subject ID, COVID-19 status, age in years and sex. Where available, HLA class I and class II types were obtained from metadata supplied by the sample provider rather than from assay-based typing. The study at large found these results: How much clinical and demographic metadata was included differed by source and by participant, and the metadata was provided uncurated.

Collaborating institutions collected whole blood in K2EDTA tubes following their own protocols. For TCRbeta analysis, collaborator samples were shipped as frozen whole blood, as isolated PBMCs, or as DNA extracted from either sample type. Turning to this clone: The antigen this receptor binds is unknown. No per-base quality is available; no much larger clone lies one base away.

Trimming removed 6 bases from V and 1 base from J; the gene matches leave 5 bases unexplained. From the cysteine through the phenylalanine, the CDR3 covers 15 amino acids. The retained sequence is limited to the CDR3, 45 bases, with the frame set at the first base. CDR1 and CDR2 (LNHDA, SQIVND) derive from the germline V gene (reference sequence). The immunoSEQ Assay, a bias-controlled multiplex PCR, was used to amplify TCRbeta CDR3 regions from genomic DNA. For the original study's pipeline: Nucleated cell counts per sample were estimated from amplification of reference gene primers within the assay. To quantify the absolute abundance of each unique TCRbeta CDR3 rearrangement, sequence reads were collapsed and filtered. Productive Simpson clonality was computed per sample as the square root of Simpson's diversity index over productive rearrangements. In TCRdb, the immuneACCESS table is reduced to in-frame sequences with V and J assigned. These tables do not hold every clone; where another copy was compared, an unresolved V gene accounts for under half, and the others remain unexplained. V, J and clone size are taken as reported in that table, and D and trimming were inferred from the DNA itself. The sample data list tens of thousands of clones, and almost 80% of these were observed just once. Of the sample, 15% to 20% is held by the ten largest clones.

Material for sequencing was peripheral blood. The receptor was isolated from a man in his 60s with acute or convalescent COVID-19. The chain joins TRBV19 to TRBJ1-1, and 10 bases in between align with TRBD1. The DNA sequence is as follows: TGTGCCAGTAGCATCCGGGACAGGGGGAACACTGAAGCTTTCTTT. Its protein reads: CASSIRDRGNTEAFF.